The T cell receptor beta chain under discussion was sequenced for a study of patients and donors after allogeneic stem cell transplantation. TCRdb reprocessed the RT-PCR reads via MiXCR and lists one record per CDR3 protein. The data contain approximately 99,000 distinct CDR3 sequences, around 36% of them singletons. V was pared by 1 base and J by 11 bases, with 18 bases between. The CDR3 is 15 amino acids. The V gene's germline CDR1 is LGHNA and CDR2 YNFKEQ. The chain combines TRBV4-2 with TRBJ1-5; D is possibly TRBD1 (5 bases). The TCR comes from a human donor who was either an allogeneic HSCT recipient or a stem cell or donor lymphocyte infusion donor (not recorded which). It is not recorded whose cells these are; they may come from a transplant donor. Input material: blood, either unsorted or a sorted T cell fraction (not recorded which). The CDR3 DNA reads TGTGCCAGCAGCCAAGGTACCAGGGCCCGTGGGGCCCAGCATTTT. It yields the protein CASSQGTRARGAQHF.